Each of the 26 T cell receptor beta chains below was sequenced from the same sample in a study of cytomegalovirus exposure and HLA in healthy donors. Clones were read by immunoSEQ multiplex PCR, and TCRdb kept only the in-frame ones, dropping some. The table lists under 400,000 clones, approximately 86% of them singletons. The sequenced sample was PBMCs. These receptors were collected from a man in his thirties or forties in good health and CMV-seronegative.

The chain uses TRBV5-1 and TRBJ2-3; TRBD2 matches at 9 bases. This CDR3 has 16 residues. V lost 7 bases to trimming and J lost 0 bases; unmatched junction nucleotides: 9. The germline gives CDR1 SGHRS, CDR2 YFSETQ. CDR3 DNA sequence: TGCGCCAGCGCCGCGGGGCTAGCGGGGAGCACAGATACGCAGTATTTT. Protein product: CASAAGLAGSTDTQYF. The variable domain in full, completed from reference TRBV5-1 and TRBJ2-3, reads KAGVTQTPRYLIKTRGQQVTLSCSPISGHRSVSWYQQTPGQGLQFLFEYFSETQRNKGNFPGRFSGRQFSNSRSEMNVSTLELGDSALYLCASAAGLAGSTDTQYFGPGTRLTVL.

The chain recombines TRBV4-2 with TRBJ2-2; 12 bases map to TRBD2. Trimming at V came to 4 bases and at J to 2 bases, leaving 17 bases not matched to a gene. The CDR3 consists of 21 residues. Germline assignment: CDR1 LGHNA and CDR2 YNFKEQ. CDR3 amino acids: CASSPLLAGGGTRGNTGELFF. The CDR3 nucleotides are TGTGCCAGCAGCCCGTTACTAGCGGGGGGCGGGACTCGTGGTAACACCGGGGAGCTGTTTTTT.

The chain couples TRBV5-8 to TRBJ1-6; D perhaps matches TRBD1 (5 bases). V was shortened by 4 bases and J by 9 bases, with 17 bases between the two germline ends. The CDR3 totals 15 residues. Germline loops: CDR1 SGHTS, CDR2 YDEGEE. The CDR3 DNA follows: TGTGCCAGCAGCGCCGCGCCTGGAAGGGGTTCACCCCTCCACTTT. Residues: CASSAAPGRGSPLHF.

The chain recombines TRBV29-1 with TRBJ1-2; TRBD1 matches at 9 bases. Germline V gene sequence: CDR1 SQVTM, CDR2 ANQGSEA. Germline trimming cut 6 bases from V and 4 bases from J; bases unmatched to any gene: 6. The CDR3 is 13 residues long. CDR3 nucleotides: TGCAGCGTGGGCCGGGACAGGGTCTATGGCTACACCTTC. This codes for CSVGRDRVYGYTF.

A word on this clone: The sample holds other DNA sequences that translate to the same CDR3. The chain links TRBV19 to TRBJ1-1, with TRBD1 matching 11 bases. CDR1 and CDR2 (germline): LNHDA, SQIVND (reference sequence). V lost 5 bases to trimming and J lost 4 bases; unmatched junction nucleotides: 6. CDR3 size: 15 residues. CDR3 region: CASSPTGTGGTEAFF. Written as DNA, the CDR3 is TGTGCCAGTAGTCCTACCGGGACAGGGGGCACTGAAGCTTTCTTT.

The gene calls are TRBV6-5 and TRBJ2-3, with D unresolved. The CDR3 is 14 residues long. The germline V gene encodes CDR1 MNHEY and CDR2 SVGAGI. V gave up 4 bases and J gave up 1 base, with 9 bases separating them. CDR3 sequence (DNA): TGTGCCAGCAGTTGGCTTTCTCGCACAGATACGCAGTATTTT. Translated: CASSWLSRTDTQYF.

V gene TRBV19 combines with J gene TRBJ1-5, with 9 bases that match TRBD1. V shed 9 bases and J 0 bases; nucleotides not matched to a gene: 3. Germline values: CDR1 LNHDA, CDR2 SQIVND (reference sequence). The CDR3 totals 14 residues. Here the CDR3 DNA reads TGTGCCAGCACAGGGGGCACTAGCAATCAGCCCCAGCATTTT. Its protein is CASTGGTSNQPQHF.

V is TRBV9 and J is TRBJ1-2; 11 bases are a match to TRBD1. V gave up 5 bases and J gave up 3 bases; unmatched junction bases: 9. The CDR3 contains 16 residues. Germline values: CDR1 SGDLS, CDR2 YYNGEE. Here the CDR3 reads CASRDRGPSSDYGYTF. CDR3 DNA sequence: TGTGCCAGCAGGGACAGGGGGCCTTCGAGTGACTATGGCTACACCTTC.

The rearrangement uses TRBV5-4 and TRBJ1-2, with 8 bases that match TRBD1. The CDR3 loop spans 14 amino acids. Trimming took 3 bases from V and 6 from J; bases not matched to a gene: 7. The germline V gene encodes CDR1 SGHNT and CDR2 YYREEE (reference sequence). The CDR3: CASSWGGQAHGYTF. In nucleotides, the CDR3 is TGTGCCAGCAGCTGGGGGGGACAGGCGCATGGCTACACCTTC.

The chain employs TRBV5-6 and TRBJ2-4; 10 bases line up with TRBD1. V shed 4 bases, J shed 1 base, and the junction held 14 bases outside the gene matches. CDR3 length equals 19 residues. The germline V gene encodes CDR1 SGHDT and CDR2 YYEEEE. The CDR3, as DNA: TGTGCCAGCAGCCTCGACGACAGGGGGCGAGTTTATGCCAAAAACATTCAGTACTTC. It specifies CASSLDDRGRVYAKNIQYF. Full variable domain (outside the CDR3, taken from reference TRBV5-6 and TRBJ2-4): DAGVTQSPTHLIKTRGQQVTLRCSPKSGHDTVSWYQQALGQGPQFIFQYYEEEERQRGNFPDRFSGHQFPNYSSELNVNALLLGDSALYLCASSLDDRGRVYAKNIQYFGAGTRLSVL.

This chain links TRBV6-5 with TRBJ1-1; no definite D call. Per the germline V gene, CDR1 is MNHEY and CDR2 is SVGAGI. The CDR3 covers 12 residues. Trimming took off 4 bases at V and 8 bases at J, with 11 bases between the two ends. The CDR3 loop reads CASSSRLREAFF. CDR3 nucleotide sequence: TGTGCCAGCAGTTCAAGACTGAGGGAAGCTTTCTTT.

The chain couples TRBV6-5 to TRBJ2-5; D is unresolved. The CDR3 spans 14 residues. Germline V gene lookup returns CDR1 MNHEY and CDR2 SVGAGI. The ends were cut back, 6 bases at V and 2 bases at J, with 13 bases in the middle. CDR3 in amino acids: CASRSLDKQETQYF. CDR3 in DNA: TGTGCCAGCAGGTCCCTAGATAAGCAAGAGACCCAGTACTTC.

The chain uses TRBV7-2 and TRBJ2-3, with 12 bases fitting TRBD2. V shed 5 bases, J shed 0 bases, and the junction held 6 bases outside the gene matches. Germline values: CDR1 SGHTA, CDR2 FQGNSA. This CDR3 has 17 amino acids. CDR3 loop: CASSPGLAGPSTDTQYF. The CDR3 DNA follows: TGTGCCAGCAGCCCTGGACTAGCGGGGCCTAGCACAGATACGCAGTATTTT.

The V call is TRBV6-1, the J call TRBJ2-2, with a tentative D call TRBD1 (5 bases). The V end lost 6 bases, the J end lost 5 bases, and 16 bases lay between the germline ends. The germline V gene has CDR1 MNHNS and CDR2 SASEGT. The CDR3 totals 15 residues. DNA for the CDR3: TGTGCCAGCAGGGCTAGGATGGGGCTTACCGGGGAGCTGTTTTTT. It yields the protein CASRARMGLTGELFF.

Written as DNA, the CDR3 is TGCGCCAGCAGCCAAGGAACGGCGGGGGAGGCAGATACGCAGTATTTT. It is translated as CASSQGTAGEADTQYF. The chain recombines TRBV4-3 with TRBJ2-3; TRBD2 matches 7 bases. Trimming removed 1 base from V and 4 bases from J; junction bases left unmatched: 8. The CDR3 is made up of 16 amino acids. Germline-derived CDR1 and CDR2 are LGHNA and YSLEER.

The chain uses TRBV7-2 and TRBJ2-7, with 8 positions matching TRBD2. This CDR3 is built from 15 residues. CDR1 is SGHTA, CDR2 FQGNSA, per germline. V lost 3 bases and J lost 2; bases outside the gene matches: 6. The CDR3 DNA is TGTGCCAGCAGCTTGGGCGGGGGGTTTACCTACGAGCAGTACTTC. This encodes CASSLGGGFTYEQYF. The entire variable domain, with the rest obtained from reference TRBV7-2 and TRBJ2-7, is as follows: GAGVSQSPSNKVTEKGKDVELRCDPISGHTALYWYRQSLGQGLEFLIYFQGNSAPDKSGLPSDRFSAERTGGSVSTLTIQRTQQEDSAVYLCASSLGGGFTYEQYFGPGTRLTVT.

This clone was seen only once. The chain links TRBV2 to TRBJ1-1; 7 bases map to TRBD1. The germline V gene has CDR1 SNHLY and CDR2 FYNNEI. V dropped 2 bases and J dropped 0; count of bases not matched to a gene: 9. CDR3 length: 17 residues. This chain's CDR3 is CASSEIPGQPLNTEAFF. The DNA of the CDR3 is TGTGCCAGCAGTGAAATTCCGGGACAGCCATTGAACACTGAAGCTTTCTTT.

The CDR3 reads CASSLREKLFF. DNA for the CDR3: TGTGCCAGCAGCTTGCGTGAAAAACTGTTTTTT. The chain links TRBV4-2 to TRBJ1-4; D not certain. Germline loops: CDR1 LGHNA, CDR2 YNFKEQ. The CDR3 loop spans 11 amino acids. V dropped 5 bases and J dropped 7 bases, with 5 bases sitting between them.

This clone was seen at least ten times. This chain connects TRBV13 to TRBJ2-5; 10 bases match TRBD2. The CDR3 contains 16 residues. J gave up 4 bases and V 1 base, and 6 bases lay outside the gene matches. Germline V gene lookup returns CDR1 PRHDT and CDR2 FYEKMQ (reference sequence). The CDR3 DNA is TGTGCCAGCAGCTTAGAGGCTAGCGGGAGAGGAGAGACCCAGTACTTC. Translated, it gives CASSLEASGRGETQYF.

The CDR3 reads CASSLGVSNEQFF. CDR3 DNA sequence: TGCGCCAGCAGCTTGGGCGTTTCAAATGAGCAGTTCTTC. The gene calls are TRBV5-1 and TRBJ2-1; D is unresolved. V gave up 0 bases and J gave up 7 bases, with 8 bases separating them. Germline lookup yields CDR1 SGHRS and CDR2 YFSETQ. The CDR3 is made up of 13 amino acids.

This chain uses TRBV5-1 with TRBJ2-7; 9 bases map to TRBD2. The germline CDR1 and CDR2 sequences are SGHRS and YFSETQ. V was pared by 2 bases and J by 6 bases, with 9 bases of the junction left unmatched. The CDR3 has 15 amino acids. The CDR3 DNA follows: TGCGCCAGCAGCTTCGGGCTAGCGGGGCCGGGCGAGCAGTACTTC. This codes for CASSFGLAGPGEQYF.

V usage is TRBV25-1 and J usage is TRBJ2-6, with a weak D call TRBD2 (6 bases). Trimming took off 8 bases at V and 2 bases at J, with 13 bases between the two ends. In germline, CDR1 is MGHDK, CDR2 SYGVNS. There are 15 residues in the CDR3. The CDR3 DNA sequence: TGTGCCAGCGGGGAGGCGACGACTGGGGCCAACGTCCTGACTTTC. Amino acid sequence: CASGEATTGANVLTF.

The V gene is TRBV18, the J gene TRBJ1-5, with a tentative D call TRBD1 (6 bases). The V end lost 4 bases, the J end lost 10 bases, and 14 bases lay between the germline ends. The CDR3 is made up of 13 amino acids. Germline lookup yields CDR1 KGHSH and CDR2 LQKENI. As DNA, the CDR3 is TGTGCCAGCTCACTAGACAGGTCGAGCCCCCAGCATTTT. Translating gives CASSLDRSSPQHF. Complete variable domain (other parts from reference TRBV18 and TRBJ1-5): NAGVMQNPRHLVRRRGQEARLRCSPMKGHSHVYWYRQLPEEGLKFMVYLQKENIIDESGMPKERFSAEFPKEGPSILRIQQVVRGDSAAYFCASSLDRSSPQHFGDGTRLSIL.

The gene calls are TRBV9 and TRBJ1-1; a possible D gene is TRBD1 (6 bases). CDR3 length: 15 residues. With 2 bases removed from V and 1 base from J, the gap between germline ends came to 12 bases. The V gene's germline CDR1 is SGDLS and CDR2 YYNGEE. This CDR3 is CASSVPGTPNTEAFF. CDR3 bases: TGTGCCAGCAGCGTGCCCGGGACACCGAACACTGAAGCTTTCTTT.

This clone was counted only a few times. V and J are TRBV7-6 and TRBJ2-7, with 8 bases identical to TRBD1. CDR1 and CDR2 from the germline V gene are SGHVS and FNYEAQ. J gave up 4 bases and V 5 bases, and 10 bases lay outside the gene matches. This CDR3 contains 15 residues. The CDR3 DNA is TGTGCCAGCAGCCCCGGTGGGACAGGTTTATACGAGCAGTACTTC. Its translation is CASSPGGTGLYEQYF.

The gene calls are TRBV4-1 and TRBJ2-1; the match to TRBD2 covers 7 bases. This CDR3 is built from 15 residues. Germline V CDR1 and CDR2: MGHRA, YSYEKL. Germline trimming cut 2 bases from V and 4 bases from J; bases unmatched to any gene: 5. DNA of the CDR3: TGCGCCAGCAGCCAACCACCGGGACTATACAATGAGCAGTTCTTC. Protein product: CASSQPPGLYNEQFF.